These 2 T cell receptor beta chains came from one sample sequenced in a study of CD8 T cells in Susac syndrome. Reverse transcription of roughly 0.5 to 1 ug RNA used random hexamers. TCRdb itself ran the immunoSEQ multiplex PCR reads through MiXCR, one entry per CDR3 protein. This sample carries about 300,000 distinct CDR3 sequences, 90% to 95% of them seen once, and the ten largest clones take 0.065%. Material: CD4+ T cells from PBMCs. These receptors came from a human donor with multiple sclerosis.

The genes are TRBV24-1 and TRBJ2-1, with a weak D call TRBD2 (6 bases). The CDR3 covers 16 residues. V shed 2 bases and J shed 5 bases, with 15 bases lying between them. In germline, CDR1 is KGHDR, CDR2 SFDVKD. The CDR3 is CATSDSSSAPHNEQFF. The DNA of the CDR3 is TGTGCCACCAGTGATTCGTCTAGCGCGCCCCACAATGAGCAGTTCTTC.

This chain uses TRBV6-5 with TRBJ2-3; maybe TRBD2 (6 bases). The CDR3 totals 15 residues. Germline V gene data show CDR1 as MNHEY and CDR2 as SVGAGI. V was clipped by 6 bases and J by 3 bases, with 16 bases between them. The CDR3 here is CASSRLTGVTDTQYF. CDR3 nucleotide sequence: TGTGCCAGCAGCCGCCTTACGGGAGTAACAGATACGCAGTATTTT.